This TCR beta chain was retrieved from a study of blood T cell repertoires in COVID-19. Study information: The United States, Italy and Spain were the sources of the acute and convalescent COVID-19 samples. Nucleic acid was either cDNA or gDNA, and it came from T cells, B-cell-depleted T cells, or PBMCs.

CDR1 is LNHDA and CDR2 is SQIVND in the germline V gene (reference sequence). The CDR3 covers 17 residues. In regard to this clone: Mismatch with germline at one junction end may stem from a read error.

Authors' analysis steps: Reference gene primer amplification gave nucleated cell count estimates. This table comes from immunoSEQ multiplex PCR, and its TCRdb copy is limited to in-frame clones, with some not included. V, J and clone size derive from that table, while D and trimming were established from the DNA sequence. The sample records tens of thousands of clones, roughly 84% being singletons. Source material: peripheral blood. The chain has TRBV19 and TRBJ2-6; TRBD1 matches at 9 bases. This receptor was taken from a woman aged 70-85 years with acute or convalescent COVID-19. The CDR3 is CASTRQGGYSGANVLTF. CDR3 in DNA: TGTGCCAGTACTCGACAGGGGGGATACTCTGGAGCCAACGTCCTGACTTTC.